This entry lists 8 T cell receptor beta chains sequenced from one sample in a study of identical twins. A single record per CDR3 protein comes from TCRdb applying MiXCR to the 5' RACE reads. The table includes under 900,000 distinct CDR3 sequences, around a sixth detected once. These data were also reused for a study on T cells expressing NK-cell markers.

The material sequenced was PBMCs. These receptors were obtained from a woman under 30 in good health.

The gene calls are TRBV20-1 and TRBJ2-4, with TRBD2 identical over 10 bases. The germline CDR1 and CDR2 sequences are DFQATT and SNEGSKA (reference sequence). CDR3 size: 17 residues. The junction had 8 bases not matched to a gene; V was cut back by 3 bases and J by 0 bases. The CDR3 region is CSARTSGRALAKNIQYF. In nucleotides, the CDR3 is TGCAGTGCTAGGACCAGCGGGAGGGCTCTAGCCAAAAACATTCAGTACTTC.

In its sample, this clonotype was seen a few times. In nucleotides, the CDR3 is TGTGCCAGCAGTTACCCCAGATTTCCGGGGGGGCCATTAGTCGTGCAGTTCTTC. This sequence encodes CASSYPRFPGGPLVVQFF. The rearrangement links TRBV6-5 to TRBJ2-1, with TRBD2 matching 8 bases. CDR3 length: 18 amino acids. The germline V gene has CDR1 MNHEY and CDR2 SVGAGI. J lost 12 bases, V lost 2 bases, and 21 bases had no gene match.

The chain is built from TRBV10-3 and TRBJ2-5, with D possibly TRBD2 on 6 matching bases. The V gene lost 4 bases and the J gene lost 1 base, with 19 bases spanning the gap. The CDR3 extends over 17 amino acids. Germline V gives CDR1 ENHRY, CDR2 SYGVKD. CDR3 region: CAISAVSGAAVQETQYF. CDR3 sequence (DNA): TGTGCCATCAGTGCTGTTTCGGGAGCGGCCGTCCAAGAGACCCAGTACTTC.

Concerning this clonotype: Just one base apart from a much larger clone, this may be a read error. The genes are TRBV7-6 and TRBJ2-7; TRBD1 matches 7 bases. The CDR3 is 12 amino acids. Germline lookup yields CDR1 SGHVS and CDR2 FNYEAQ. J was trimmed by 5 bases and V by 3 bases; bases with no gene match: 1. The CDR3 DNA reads TGTGCCAGCAGCTTTCAGGGGGACGAGCAGTACTTC. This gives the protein CASSFQGDEQYF.

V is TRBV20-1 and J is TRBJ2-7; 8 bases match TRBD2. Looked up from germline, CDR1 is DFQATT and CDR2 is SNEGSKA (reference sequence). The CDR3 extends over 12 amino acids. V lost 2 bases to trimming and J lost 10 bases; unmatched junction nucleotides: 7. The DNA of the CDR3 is TGCAGTGCTAGAATGGTCGGGAGGGAACAGTACTTC. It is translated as CSARMVGREQYF.

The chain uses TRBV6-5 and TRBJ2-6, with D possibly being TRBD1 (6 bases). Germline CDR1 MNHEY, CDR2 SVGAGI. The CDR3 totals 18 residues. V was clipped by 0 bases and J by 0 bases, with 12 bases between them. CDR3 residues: CASSYSSGRGSGANVLTF. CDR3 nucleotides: TGTGCCAGCAGTTACTCGTCGGGCAGGGGCTCTGGGGCCAACGTCCTGACTTTC.

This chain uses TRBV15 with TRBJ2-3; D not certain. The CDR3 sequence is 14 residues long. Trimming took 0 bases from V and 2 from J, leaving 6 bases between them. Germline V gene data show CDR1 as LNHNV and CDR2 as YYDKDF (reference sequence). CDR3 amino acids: CATSRDSPTDTQYF. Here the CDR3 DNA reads TGTGCCACCAGCAGAGATAGTCCCACAGATACGCAGTATTTT.

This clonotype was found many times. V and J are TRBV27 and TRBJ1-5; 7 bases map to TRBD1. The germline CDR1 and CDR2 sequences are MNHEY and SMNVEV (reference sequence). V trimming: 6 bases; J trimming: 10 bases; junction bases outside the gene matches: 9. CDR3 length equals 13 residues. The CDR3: CASSQGGQGPQHF. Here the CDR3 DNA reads TGTGCCAGCAGCCAGGGGGGCCAGGGTCCCCAGCATTTT.